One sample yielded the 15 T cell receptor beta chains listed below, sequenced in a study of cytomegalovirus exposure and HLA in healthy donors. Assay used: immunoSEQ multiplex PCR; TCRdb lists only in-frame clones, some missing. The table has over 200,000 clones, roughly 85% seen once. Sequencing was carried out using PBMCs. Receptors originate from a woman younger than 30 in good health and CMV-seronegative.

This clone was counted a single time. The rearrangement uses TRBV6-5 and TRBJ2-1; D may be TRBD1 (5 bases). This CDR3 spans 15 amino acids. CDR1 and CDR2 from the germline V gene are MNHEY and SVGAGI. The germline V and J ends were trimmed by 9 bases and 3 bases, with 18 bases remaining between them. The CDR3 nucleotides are TGTGCCAGTCCAATCAGGGTTTGTGGCTACAATGAGCAGTTCTTC. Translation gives CASPIRVCGYNEQFF.

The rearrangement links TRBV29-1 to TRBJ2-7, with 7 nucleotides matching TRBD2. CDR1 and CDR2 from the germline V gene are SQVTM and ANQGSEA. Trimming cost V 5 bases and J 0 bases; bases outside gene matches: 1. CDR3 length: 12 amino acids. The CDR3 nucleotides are TGCAGCGTTTTAGCGGGCTCCTACGAGCAGTACTTC. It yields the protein CSVLAGSYEQYF.

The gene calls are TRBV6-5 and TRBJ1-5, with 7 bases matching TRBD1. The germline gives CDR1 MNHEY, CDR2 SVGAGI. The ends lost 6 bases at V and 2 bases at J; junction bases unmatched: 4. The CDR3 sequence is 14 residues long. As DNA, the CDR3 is TGTGCCAGCAGCTCAGGGGGTGGCAATCAGCCCCAGCATTTT. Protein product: CASSSGGGNQPQHF.

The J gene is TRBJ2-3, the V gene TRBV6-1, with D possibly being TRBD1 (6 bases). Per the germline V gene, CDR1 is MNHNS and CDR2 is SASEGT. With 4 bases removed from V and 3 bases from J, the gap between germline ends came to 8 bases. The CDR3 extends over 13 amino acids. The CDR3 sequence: CASSAGVTDTQYF. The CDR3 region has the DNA TGTGCCAGCAGTGCAGGGGTTACAGATACGCAGTATTTT.

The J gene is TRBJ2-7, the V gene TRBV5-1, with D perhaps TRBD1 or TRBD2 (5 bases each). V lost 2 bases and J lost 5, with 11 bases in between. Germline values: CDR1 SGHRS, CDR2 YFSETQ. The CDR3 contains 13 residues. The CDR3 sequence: CASSFTGGDEQYF. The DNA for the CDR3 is TGCGCCAGCAGCTTCACAGGAGGTGACGAGCAGTACTTC.

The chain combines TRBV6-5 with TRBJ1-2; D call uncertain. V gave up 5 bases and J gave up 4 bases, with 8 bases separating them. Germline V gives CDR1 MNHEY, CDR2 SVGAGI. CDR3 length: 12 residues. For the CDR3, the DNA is TGTGCCAGCAGTGGCAACAGCTATGGCTACACCTTC. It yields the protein CASSGNSYGYTF.

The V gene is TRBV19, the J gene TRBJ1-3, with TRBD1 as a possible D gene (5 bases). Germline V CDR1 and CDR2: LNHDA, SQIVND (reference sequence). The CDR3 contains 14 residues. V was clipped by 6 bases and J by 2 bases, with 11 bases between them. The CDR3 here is CASRSGGTGNTIYF. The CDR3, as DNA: TGTGCCAGTAGGTCCGGGGGGACTGGAAACACCATATATTTT. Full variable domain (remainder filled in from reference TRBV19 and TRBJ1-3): DGGITQSPKYLFRKEGQNVTLSCEQNLNHDAMYWYRQDPGQGLRLIYYSQIVNDFQKGDIAEGYSVSREKKESFPLTVTSAQKNPTAFYLCASRSGGTGNTIYFGEGSWLTVV.

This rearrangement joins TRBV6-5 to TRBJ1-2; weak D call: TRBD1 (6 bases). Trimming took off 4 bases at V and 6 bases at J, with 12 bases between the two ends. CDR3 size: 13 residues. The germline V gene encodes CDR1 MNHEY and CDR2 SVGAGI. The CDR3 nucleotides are TGTGCCAGCAGTTCCACAGGGAACAATGGCTACACCTTC. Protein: CASSSTGNNGYTF.

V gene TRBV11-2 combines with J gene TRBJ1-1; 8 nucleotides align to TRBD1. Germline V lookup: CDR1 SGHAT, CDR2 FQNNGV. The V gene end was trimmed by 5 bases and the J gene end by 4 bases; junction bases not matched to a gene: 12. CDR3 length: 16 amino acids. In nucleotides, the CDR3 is TGTGCCAGCAGCCCTCGGACAGGGCGGGATGGCACTGAAGCTTTCTTT. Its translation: CASSPRTGRDGTEAFF.

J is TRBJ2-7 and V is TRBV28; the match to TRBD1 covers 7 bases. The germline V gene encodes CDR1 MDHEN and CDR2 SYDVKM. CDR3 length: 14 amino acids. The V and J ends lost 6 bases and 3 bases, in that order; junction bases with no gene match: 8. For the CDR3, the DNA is TGTGCCAGCAGCCCCCTGGACAGGTACTACGAGCAGTACTTC. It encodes CASSPLDRYYEQYF.

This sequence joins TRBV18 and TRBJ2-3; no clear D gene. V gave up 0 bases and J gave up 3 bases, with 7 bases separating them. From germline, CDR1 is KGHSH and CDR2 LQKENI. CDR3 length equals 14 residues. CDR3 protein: CASSPPSKTDTQYF. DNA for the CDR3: TGTGCCAGCTCACCACCCAGTAAAACAGATACGCAGTATTTT.

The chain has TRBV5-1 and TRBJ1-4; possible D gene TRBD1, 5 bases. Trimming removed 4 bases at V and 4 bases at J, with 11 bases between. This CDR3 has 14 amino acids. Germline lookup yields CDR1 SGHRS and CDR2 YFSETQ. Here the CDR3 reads CASSHRDGNEKLFF. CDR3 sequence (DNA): TGCGCCAGCAGCCACCGGGACGGTAATGAAAAACTGTTTTTT.

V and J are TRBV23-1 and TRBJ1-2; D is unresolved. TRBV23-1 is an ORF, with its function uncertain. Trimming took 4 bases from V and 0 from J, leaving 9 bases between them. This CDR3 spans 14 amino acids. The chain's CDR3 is CASSPYGANYGYTF. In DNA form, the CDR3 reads TGCGCCAGCAGTCCGTACGGGGCTAACTATGGCTACACCTTC.

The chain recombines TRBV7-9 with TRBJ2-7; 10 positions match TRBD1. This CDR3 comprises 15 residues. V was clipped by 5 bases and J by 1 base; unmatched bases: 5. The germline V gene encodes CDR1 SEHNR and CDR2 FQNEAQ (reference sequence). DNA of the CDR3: TGTGCCAGCAGCCCCCGGGACAGGGGATCCTACGAGCAGTACTTC. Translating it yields CASSPRDRGSYEQYF.

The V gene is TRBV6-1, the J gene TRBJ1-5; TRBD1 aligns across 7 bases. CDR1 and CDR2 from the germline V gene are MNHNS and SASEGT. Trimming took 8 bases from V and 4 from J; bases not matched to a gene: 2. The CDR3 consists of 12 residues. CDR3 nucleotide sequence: TGTGCCAGCGGACAGGCGAATCAGCCCCAGCATTTT. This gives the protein CASGQANQPQHF.